These 3 T cell receptor beta chains originate from one sample sequenced in a study of radiation and T cells in renal cell carcinoma. Described time point: blood 2 weeks post-SBRT. This sample's treatment: 15 Gy SBRT to primary tumor, nephrectomy 4 weeks later. Sequencing used immunoSEQ multiplex PCR; TCRdb keeps in-frame clones, though not all of them. This sample has some 120,000 clones, with roughly 77% found just once. The sample was blood, taken from a patient whose treatment included radiotherapy and nephrectomy. The receptor source for this set is a woman in her sixties with renal cell carcinoma.

This clone was observed many times. The V call is TRBV7-9, the J call TRBJ1-1; D ambiguous. V was cut by 5 bases and J by 0 bases, with 10 bases left in between. The germline CDR1 and CDR2 sequences are SEHNR and FQNEAQ (reference sequence). The CDR3 loop spans 14 amino acids. DNA of the CDR3: TGTGCCAGCAGCAGCTACATGATGAACACTGAAGCTTTCTTT. This gives the protein CASSSYMMNTEAFF.

This clone appeared once. V is TRBV7-8 and J is TRBJ1-5; TRBD1 agrees at 7 bases. Germline V lookup: CDR1 SGHVS, CDR2 FQNEAQ. After removal of 5 bases from V and 4 bases from J, the junction contained 8 bases not matched to a gene. There are 15 residues in the CDR3. The CDR3 region has the DNA TGTGCCAGCAGCCCACGGGACAGCGATAATCAGCCCCAGCATTTT. Protein product: CASSPRDSDNQPQHF.

This clone was counted once. The chain is built from TRBV11-2 and TRBJ2-2, with D possibly TRBD1 on 6 matching bases. This CDR3 region has 14 residues. CDR1 is SGHAT and CDR2 is FQNNGV in the germline V gene. V lost 2 bases and J 4 bases, leaving 8 bases between the germline ends. The CDR3 sequence: CASSLQGSTGELFF. CDR3 in DNA: TGTGCCAGCAGCTTACAGGGGAGCACCGGGGAGCTGTTTTTT.